A selection of T cell receptor beta chains follows, all from one sample in a study of cytomegalovirus exposure and HLA in healthy donors. Assay: immunoSEQ multiplex PCR; the TCRdb copy retains only in-frame clones and omits some. Of more than 95,000 clones in the sample, around two thirds were seen once. The source material was PBMCs. Receptors were obtained from a woman in her thirties or forties in good health and CMV-seropositive. CDR3s leave out the opening cysteine and the closing phenylalanine or tryptophan.

length | V | CDR3
12 | TRBV27 | ASSLSGGGTEAF
14 | TRBV19 | ASSVSVAGGANEQF
14 | TRBV5-4 | ASSDRITRDQETQY
13 | TRBV11-2 | ASSLQDMTNEKLF
15 | TRBV18 | ASSPPSGRPSYNEQF
14 | TRBV27 | ASSLPPVRSYNEQF
13 | TRBV19 | ASSPSGEKADTQY
13 | TRBV5-1 | ASSLRTSFTDTQY
13 | TRBV7-6 | ASSRGRINTDTQY
13 | TRBV9 | ASSSQASGYNEQF
14 | TRBV4-3 | ASSPDSYATNEKLF
17 | TRBV15 | ATSREGGANGGSYNEQF
13 | TRBV6-1 | ASSEWTGSNYGYT